A selection of T cell receptor beta chains follows, all from one sample in a study of T cell responses to AZD1222 COVID-19 vaccine. Data came from immunoSEQ multiplex PCR; TCRdb stores just in-frame clones and leaves some out. The sample has about 140,000 clones; roughly 92% are singletons. Material: peripheral blood, obtained on day 0 of AZD1222 vaccination. The origin of the receptors is an adult in good health. Both conserved end residues are part of each CDR3. The D gene is left open where the match is weak. A clone size is listed for some rows: how often the clone was seen (once, few, many), or a class if it is expanded.

TRBV6-4	.	TRBD2	TRBJ2-1	CASSELAGAANEQFF	TGTGCCAGCAGTGAACTAGCGGGAGCCGCCAATGAGCAGTTCTTC
TRBV2	.	TRBD2	TRBJ2-2	CASSEGRGGTGELFF	TGTGCCAGCAGTGAAGGACGGGGGGGCACCGGGGAGCTGTTTTTT
TRBV6-5	.	TRBD1	TRBJ2-7	CASSYPDRDHEQYF	TGTGCCAGCAGTTACCCCGACAGGGACCACGAGCAGTACTTC
TRBV14	once	TRBD2	TRBJ2-5	CASSQGASGSFETQYF	TGTGCCAGCAGCCAAGGGGCTAGCGGGAGTTTTGAGACCCAGTACTTC
TRBV5-5	once	.	TRBJ1-5	CASTLGTSNQPQHF	TGTGCCAGCACCCTGGGGACCAGCAATCAGCCCCAGCATTTT
TRBV28	.	.	TRBJ2-2	CASSLSVGRRGELFF	TGTGCCAGCAGTTTATCGGTTGGGAGGCGCGGGGAGCTGTTTTTT
TRBV5-1	.	TRBD1	TRBJ1-6	CASRSGRDRGSPLHF	TGCGCCAGCAGGTCGGGCCGGGACAGGGGTTCACCCCTCCACTTT
TRBV19	.	TRBD2	TRBJ2-2	CASSIITSGSGELFF	TGTGCCAGTAGTATTATTACTAGCGGGAGCGGGGAGCTGTTTTTT
TRBV5-1	.	.	TRBJ1-6	CASSLGVGSPLHF	TGCGCCAGCAGCTTAGGGGTCGGTTCACCCCTCCACTTT
TRBV27	.	TRBD1	TRBJ2-7	CASSAEVGQSYEQYF	TGTGCCAGCAGCGCCGAAGTGGGACAGTCCTACGAGCAGTACTTC
TRBV9	.	.	TRBJ1-5	CASSVGPTRQPQHF	TGTGCCAGCAGCGTAGGCCCGACGAGGCAGCCCCAGCATTTT
TRBV7-8	.	.	TRBJ1-6	CASSLELITYSPLHF	TGTGCCAGCAGCCTAGAGTTGATTACTTACTCACCCCTCCACTTT
TRBV6-5	.	.	TRBJ1-6	CASGTGLNSPLHF	TGTGCCAGCGGTACAGGTTTAAATTCACCCCTCCACTTT
TRBV10-1	.	TRBD1	TRBJ2-1	CASSDGQGAKNEQFF	TGCGCCAGCAGTGACGGTCAGGGGGCGAAGAATGAGCAGTTCTTC
TRBV6-5	.	.	TRBJ2-2	CASSYLASRAGELFF	TGTGCCAGCAGTTATCTAGCAAGCCGTGCCGGGGAGCTGTTTTTT
TRBV19	.	.	TRBJ1-6	CASSGGWNSPLHF	TGTGCCAGTAGTGGGGGTTGGAATTCACCCCTCCACTTT
TRBV5-6	.	TRBD1	TRBJ1-4	CASSPIQGVNEKLFF	TGTGCCAGCAGCCCAATACAGGGGGTTAATGAAAAACTGTTTTTT